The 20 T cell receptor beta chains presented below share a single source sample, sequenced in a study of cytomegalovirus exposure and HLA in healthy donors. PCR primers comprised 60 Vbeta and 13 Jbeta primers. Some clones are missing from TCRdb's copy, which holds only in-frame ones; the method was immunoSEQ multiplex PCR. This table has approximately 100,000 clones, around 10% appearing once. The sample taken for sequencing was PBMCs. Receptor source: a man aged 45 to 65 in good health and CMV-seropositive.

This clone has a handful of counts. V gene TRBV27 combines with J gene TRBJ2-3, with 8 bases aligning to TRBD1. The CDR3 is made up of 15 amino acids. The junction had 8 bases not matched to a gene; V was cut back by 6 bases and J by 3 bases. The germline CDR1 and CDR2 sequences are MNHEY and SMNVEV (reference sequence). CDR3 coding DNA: TGTGCCAGCAGAACTCGACAGGGGATGACAGATACGCAGTATTTT. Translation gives CASRTRQGMTDTQYF.

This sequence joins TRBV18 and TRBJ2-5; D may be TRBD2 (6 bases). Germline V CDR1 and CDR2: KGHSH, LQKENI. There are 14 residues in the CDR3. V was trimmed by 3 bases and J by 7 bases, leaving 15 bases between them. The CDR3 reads CASSPSTRRGTQYF. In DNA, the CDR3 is TGTGCCAGCTCACCCTCGACCCGGCGGGGGACCCAGTACTTC.

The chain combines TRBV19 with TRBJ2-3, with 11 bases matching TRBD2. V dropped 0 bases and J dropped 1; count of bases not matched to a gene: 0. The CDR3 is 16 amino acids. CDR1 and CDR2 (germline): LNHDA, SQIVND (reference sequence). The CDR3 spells CASSIELAGGTDTQYF. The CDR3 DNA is TGTGCCAGTAGTATAGAACTAGCGGGAGGCACAGATACGCAGTATTTT. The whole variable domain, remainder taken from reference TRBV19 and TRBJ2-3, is DGGITQSPKYLFRKEGQNVTLSCEQNLNHDAMYWYRQDPGQGLRLIYYSQIVNDFQKGDIAEGYSVSREKKESFPLTVTSAQKNPTAFYLCASSIELAGGTDTQYFGPGTRLTVL.

As DNA, the CDR3 is TGTGCCAGCGTTGGACAGACTAATACCTACGAGCAGTACTTC. Protein sequence: CASVGQTNTYEQYF. This chain connects TRBV6-1 to TRBJ2-7; D is perhaps TRBD1 (6 bases). The CDR3 covers 14 residues. Trimming removed 8 bases from V and 2 bases from J, with 16 bases in between. CDR1 and CDR2 (germline): MNHNS, SASEGT.

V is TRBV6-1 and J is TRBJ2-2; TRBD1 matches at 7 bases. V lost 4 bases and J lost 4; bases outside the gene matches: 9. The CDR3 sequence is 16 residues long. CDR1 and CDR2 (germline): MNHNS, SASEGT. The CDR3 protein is CASSGRQGWGTGELFF. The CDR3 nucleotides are TGTGCCAGCAGTGGGCGACAGGGTTGGGGCACCGGGGAGCTGTTTTTT.

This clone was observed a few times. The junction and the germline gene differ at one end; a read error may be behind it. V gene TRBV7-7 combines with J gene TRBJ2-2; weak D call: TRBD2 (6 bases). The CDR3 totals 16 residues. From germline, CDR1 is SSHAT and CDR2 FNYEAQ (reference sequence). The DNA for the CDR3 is TGTGCTAGCAGCTTGCGTTATCAGGGAGGAACCGGGGAGCTGTTTTTT. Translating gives CASSLRYQGGTGELFF. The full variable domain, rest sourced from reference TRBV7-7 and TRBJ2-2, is GAGVSQSPRYKVTKRGQDVTLRCDPISSHATLYWYQQALGQGPEFLTYFNYEAQPDKSGLPSDRFSAERPEGSISTLTIQRTEQRDSAMYRCASSLRYQGGTGELFFGEGSRLTVL.

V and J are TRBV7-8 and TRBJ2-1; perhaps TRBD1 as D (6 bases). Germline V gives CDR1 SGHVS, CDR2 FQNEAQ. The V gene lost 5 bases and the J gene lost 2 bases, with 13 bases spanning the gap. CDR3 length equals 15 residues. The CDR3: CASSIRDTPYNEQFF. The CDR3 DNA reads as TGTGCCAGCAGCATCCGGGACACTCCCTACAATGAGCAGTTCTTC.

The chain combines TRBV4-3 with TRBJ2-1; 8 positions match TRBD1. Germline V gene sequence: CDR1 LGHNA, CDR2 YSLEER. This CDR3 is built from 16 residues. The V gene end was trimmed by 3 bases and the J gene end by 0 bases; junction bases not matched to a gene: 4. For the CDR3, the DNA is TGCGCCAGCAGCCAGGTCGACAGGGGCTCCTACAATGAGCAGTTCTTC. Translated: CASSQVDRGSYNEQFF.

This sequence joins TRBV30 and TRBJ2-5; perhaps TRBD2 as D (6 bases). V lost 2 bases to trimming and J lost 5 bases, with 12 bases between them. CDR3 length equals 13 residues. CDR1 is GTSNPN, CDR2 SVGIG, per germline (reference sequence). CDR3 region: CAWSPQAGETQYF. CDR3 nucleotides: TGTGCCTGGAGTCCACAGGCGGGGGAGACCCAGTACTTC.

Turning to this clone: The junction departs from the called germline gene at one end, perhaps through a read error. The CDR3: CAWSKTSNQPQNF. In DNA form, the CDR3 reads TGTGCCTGGAGTAAGACATCCAATCAGCCCCAGAATTTT. The V and J genes are TRBV30 and TRBJ1-5; D is unresolved. Germline CDR1 reads GTSNPN; CDR2 reads SVGIG (reference sequence). This CDR3 spans 13 amino acids.

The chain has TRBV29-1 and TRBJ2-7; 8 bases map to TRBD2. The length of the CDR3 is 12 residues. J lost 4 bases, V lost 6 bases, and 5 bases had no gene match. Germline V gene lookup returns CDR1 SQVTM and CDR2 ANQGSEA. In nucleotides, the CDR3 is TGCAGCGTCCTATCTAGCGGGTACGAGCAGTACTTC. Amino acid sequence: CSVLSSGYEQYF.

The CDR3, as DNA: TGTGCCTGGACAGGTGTGGGCTATGGCTACACCTTC. Its translation is CAWTGVGYGYTF. The chain joins TRBV30 to TRBJ1-2; D is unclear. The CDR3 is 12 amino acids. Trimming took off 4 bases at V and 4 bases at J, with 10 bases between the two ends. The germline V gene has CDR1 GTSNPN and CDR2 SVGIG (reference sequence). Based on the CDR3 plus reference TRBV30 and TRBJ1-2, the full variable domain is SQTIHQWPATLVQPVGSPLSLECTVEGTSNPNLYWYRQAAGRGLQLLFYSVGIGQISSEVPQNLSASRPQDRQFILSSKKLLLSDSGFYLCAWTGVGYGYTFGSGTRLTVV.

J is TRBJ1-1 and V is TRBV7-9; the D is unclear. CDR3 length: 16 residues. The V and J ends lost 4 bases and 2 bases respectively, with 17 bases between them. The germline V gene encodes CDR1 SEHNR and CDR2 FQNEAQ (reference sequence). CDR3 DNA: TGTGCCAGCAGCTCAATGAGAGGTGGGTTAAACACTGAAGCTTTCTTT. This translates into CASSSMRGGLNTEAFF.

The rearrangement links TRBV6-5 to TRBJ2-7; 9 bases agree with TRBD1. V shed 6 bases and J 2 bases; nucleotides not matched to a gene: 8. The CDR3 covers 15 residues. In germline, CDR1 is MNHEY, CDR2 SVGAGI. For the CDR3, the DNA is TGTGCCAGCAGGGTTGCGGGACAGGGTACCTACGAGCAGTACTTC. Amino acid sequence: CASRVAGQGTYEQYF.

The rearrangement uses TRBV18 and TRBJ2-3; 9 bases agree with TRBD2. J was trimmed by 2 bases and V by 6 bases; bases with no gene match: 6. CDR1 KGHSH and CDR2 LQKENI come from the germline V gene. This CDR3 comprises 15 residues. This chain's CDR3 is CASSLIAGDTDTQYF. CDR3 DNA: TGTGCCAGCTCCCTGATAGCGGGGGACACAGATACGCAGTATTTT.

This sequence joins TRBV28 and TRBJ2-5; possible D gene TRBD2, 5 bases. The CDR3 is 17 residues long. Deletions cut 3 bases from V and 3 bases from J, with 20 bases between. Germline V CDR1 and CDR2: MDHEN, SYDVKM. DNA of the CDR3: TGTGCCAGCAGTTTCCCCGGGGTCGAAGGTGGAAAAGAGACCCAGTACTTC. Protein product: CASSFPGVEGGKETQYF.

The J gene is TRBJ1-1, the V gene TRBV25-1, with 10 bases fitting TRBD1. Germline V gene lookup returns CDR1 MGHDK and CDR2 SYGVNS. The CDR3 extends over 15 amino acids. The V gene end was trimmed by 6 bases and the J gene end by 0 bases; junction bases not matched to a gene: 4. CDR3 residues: CASRADRGLNTEAFF. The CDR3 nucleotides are TGTGCCAGCAGAGCGGACAGGGGGTTGAACACTGAAGCTTTCTTT.

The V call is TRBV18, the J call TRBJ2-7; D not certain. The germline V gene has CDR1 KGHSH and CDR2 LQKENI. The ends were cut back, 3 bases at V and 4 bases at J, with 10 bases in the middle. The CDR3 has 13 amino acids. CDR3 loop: CASSPVPTYEQYF. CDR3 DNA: TGTGCCAGCTCACCCGTCCCTACTTACGAGCAGTACTTC.

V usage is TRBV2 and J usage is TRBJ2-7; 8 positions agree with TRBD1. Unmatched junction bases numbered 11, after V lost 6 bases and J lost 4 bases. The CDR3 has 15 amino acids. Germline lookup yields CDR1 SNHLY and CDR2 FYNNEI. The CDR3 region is CASRVTGTGLYEQYF. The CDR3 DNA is TGTGCCAGCAGGGTAACCGGGACAGGACTATACGAGCAGTACTTC.

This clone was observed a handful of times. The CDR3 sequence is CASSSRGRGTGELFF. CDR3 nucleotides: TGTGCCAGCAGCTCCAGGGGGCGAGGTACCGGGGAGCTGTTTTTT. V gene TRBV7-3 combines with J gene TRBJ2-2, with 8 bases fitting TRBD1. The CDR3 totals 15 residues. V lost 4 bases and J lost 5; bases outside the gene matches: 6. Germline lookup yields CDR1 SGHTA and CDR2 FQGTGA.